This TCR beta chain emerged from a study of blood T cells in healthy people across ages. This CDR3 contains 14 residues. Trimming pared 4 bases from V and 2 bases from J, leaving 12 bases between. General observations from the study: Roughly linearly, TCR beta diversity per million T cells fell as age increased.

The second PCR ran 7 to 11 cycles with a sample-barcoded 5' primer and J-beta primers. A template-switch adaptor that had 12 random nucleotides put a tag on each cDNA molecule. MiXCR, run by TCRdb on the 5' RACE reads, gives a single entry per CDR3 protein. Of around 1.5 million distinct CDR3 sequences detected, approximately 32% appear once; the ten largest clones hold over 9%. With regard to this clonotype: What it recognizes is unknown.

The sequenced sample consisted of blood. This TCR derives from a young woman in good health. The chain recombines TRBV12-3 or TRBV12-4 with TRBJ2-7, with D possibly matching TRBD2 (5 bases). CDR3 sequence: CASSYPGLAYEQYF. In DNA form, the CDR3 reads TGTGCCAGCAGTTACCCGGGATTAGCCTACGAGCAGTACTTC.